This paragraph covers one TCR beta chain sequence. This record belongs to a study of blood T cell repertoires in COVID-19. Study as a whole: The study counted Cohort 3 donors as recovered given two negative PCRs, clearance, or symptom resolution.

In the authors' methods: Quantification of nucleated cells was approximated via reference gene primer amplification. Data came from immunoSEQ multiplex PCR; TCRdb stores just in-frame clones and leaves some out. That table gives V, J and clone size, and the DNA gave D and trimming. Of 200,000 to 250,000 clones listed, around 86% are singletons. The CDR3 is 20 residues long. Trimming cost V 3 bases and J 1 base; bases outside gene matches: 16. Germline V gene lookup returns CDR1 SGHRS and CDR2 YFSETQ. Recruitment covered 20 to 25 US areas and drew participants whose ages spanned roughly 18 to 95 years. Cohort allocation depended upon clinical history that participants reported.

V usage is TRBV5-1 and J usage is TRBJ2-2; 9 bases line up with TRBD1. The source of this sequence is a man between 25 and 39 years old in a cohort exposed to, infected with or recovered from COVID-19 (not recorded which). The sequenced material came from PBMCs or T cells enriched from blood (not recorded which). CDR3 in amino acids: CASSSFLGTGSSLNTGELFF. CDR3 coding DNA: TGCGCCAGCAGCTCTTTCCTCGGGACAGGGAGTTCTTTGAACACCGGGGAGCTGTTTTTT.